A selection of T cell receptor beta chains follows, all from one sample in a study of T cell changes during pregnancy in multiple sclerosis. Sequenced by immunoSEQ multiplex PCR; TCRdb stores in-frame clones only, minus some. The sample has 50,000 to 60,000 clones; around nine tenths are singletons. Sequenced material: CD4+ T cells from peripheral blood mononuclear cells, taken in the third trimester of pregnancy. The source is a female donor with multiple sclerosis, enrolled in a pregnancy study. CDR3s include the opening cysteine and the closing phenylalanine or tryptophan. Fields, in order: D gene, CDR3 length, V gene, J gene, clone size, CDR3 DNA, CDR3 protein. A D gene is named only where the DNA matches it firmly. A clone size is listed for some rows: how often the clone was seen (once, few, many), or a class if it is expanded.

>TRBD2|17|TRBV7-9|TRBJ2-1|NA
TGTGCCAGCAGCCCCCAAATACTAGCGGGGCCAAGGAATGAGCAGTTCTTC
CASSPQILAGPRNEQFF
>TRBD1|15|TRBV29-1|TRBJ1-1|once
TGCAGCGTTTACCGGGACAGAAGCATGAACACTGAAGCTTTCTTT
CSVYRDRSMNTEAFF
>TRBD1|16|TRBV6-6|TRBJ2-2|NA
TGTGCCAGCAGTCATATCACAGGGGGGTCCACCGGGGAGCTGTTTTTT
CASSHITGGSTGELFF
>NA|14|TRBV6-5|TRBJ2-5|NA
TGTGCCAGCAGTTACTCGGGGCGCGCTGAGACCCAGTACTTC
CASSYSGRAETQYF
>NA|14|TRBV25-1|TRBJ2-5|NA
TGTGCCAGCAGTGAGGGGGCAGCAGGAGAGACCCAGTACTTC
CASSEGAAGETQYF
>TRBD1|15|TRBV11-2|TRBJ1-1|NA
TGTGCCAGCAGCGTGGACAGGGGAAGAGGAACTGAAGCTTTCTTT
CASSVDRGRGTEAFF
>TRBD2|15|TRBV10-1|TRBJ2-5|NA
TGCGCCAGCAGCTCTAGCGGGATTGGGCAAGAGACCCAGTACTTC
CASSSSGIGQETQYF
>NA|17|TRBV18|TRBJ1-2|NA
TGTGCCAGCTCTCGATCCGCTACAGGGAACAACAACTATGGCTACACCTTC
CASSRSATGNNNYGYTF
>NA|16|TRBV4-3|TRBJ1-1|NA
TGCGCCAGCAGCCAAGCAGGCGGAGTGGGGGGCACTGAAGCTTTCTTT
CASSQAGGVGGTEAFF
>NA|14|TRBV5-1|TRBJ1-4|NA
TGCGCCAGCAGCTTAATGCCGGGTAGTGAAAAACTGTTTTTT
CASSLMPGSEKLFF
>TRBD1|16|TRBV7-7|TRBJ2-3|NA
TGTGCCAGCAGCTTACCGGGACAGGGAGGCACAGATACGCAGTATTTT
CASSLPGQGGTDTQYF
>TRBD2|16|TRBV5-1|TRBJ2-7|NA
TGCGCCAGCAGCAGAACCGGGACTAGAACCACCTACGAGCAGTACTTC
CASSRTGTRTTYEQYF
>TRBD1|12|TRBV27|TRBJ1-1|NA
TGTGCCAGCAGAAAGGGGGCCACTGAAGCTTTCTTT
CASRKGATEAFF
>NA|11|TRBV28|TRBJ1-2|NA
TGTGCCACCTCCCCCGACTATGGCTACACCTTC
CATSPDYGYTF
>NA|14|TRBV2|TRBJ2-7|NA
TGTGCCAGCAGGATCAGCGGCGTCTCCTACGAGCAGTACTTC
CASRISGVSYEQYF
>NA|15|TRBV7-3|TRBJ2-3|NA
TGTGCCAGCAGCTTCGGCGGGGCCATTCGGCAGGCGCAGTATTTT
CASSFGGAIRQAQYF
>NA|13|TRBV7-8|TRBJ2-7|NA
TGTGCCAGCAGCTTGGAACAGGAATACGAGCAGTACTTC
CASSLEQEYEQYF
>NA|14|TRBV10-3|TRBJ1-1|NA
TGTGCCATCAGAGAGACAGGAGTAAACACTGAAGCTTTCTTT
CAIRETGVNTEAFF
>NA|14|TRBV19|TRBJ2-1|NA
TGTGCCAGTAGTGGAGGTCAATCCTACAATGAGCAGTTCTTC
CASSGGQSYNEQFF
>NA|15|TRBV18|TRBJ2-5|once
TGTGCCAGCTGCCGTGAGGTGGAGGTGCGAGAGACCCAGTACTTC
CASCREVEVRETQYF
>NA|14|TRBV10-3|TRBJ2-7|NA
TGTGCCATCAGCCCCCAATTAGACAGCTCCGAGCAGTACTTC
CAISPQLDSSEQYF
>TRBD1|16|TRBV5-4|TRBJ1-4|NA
TGTGCCAGCAGCCGGGGACAGGGTGGGGAAAATGAAAAACTGTTTTTT
CASSRGQGGENEKLFF
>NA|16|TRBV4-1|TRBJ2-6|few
TGCGCCAGCAGCCAAGGAGGCATCTCTGGGGCCAACGTCCTGACTTTC
CASSQGGISGANVLTF
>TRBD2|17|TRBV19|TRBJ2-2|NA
TGTGCCAGTAGTTTCTCCTGGGGGGGGGTGAACACCGGGGAGCTGTTTTTT
CASSFSWGGVNTGELFF
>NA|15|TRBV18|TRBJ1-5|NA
TGTGCCAGCTCACCGTTAGACAATAGCAATCAGCCCCAGCATTTT
CASSPLDNSNQPQHF
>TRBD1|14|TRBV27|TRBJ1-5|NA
TGTGCCAGCAGTCAGGGGGTGGGCAATCAGCCCCAGCATTTT
CASSQGVGNQPQHF
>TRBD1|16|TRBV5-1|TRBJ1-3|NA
TGCGCCAGCAGCTTAAACAGGGGCCGCTCTGGAAACACCATATATTTT
CASSLNRGRSGNTIYF
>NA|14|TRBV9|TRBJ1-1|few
TGTGCCAGCAGTCCGACAGATTTGAACACTGAAGCTTTCTTT
CASSPTDLNTEAFF
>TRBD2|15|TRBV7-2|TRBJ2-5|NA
TGTGCCAGCGGCCGAGTAGCGGGAGGGCAAGAGACCCAGTACTTC
CASGRVAGGQETQYF
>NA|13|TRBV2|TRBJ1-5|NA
TGTGCCAGCAGTGACGGTAGCAATCAGCCCCAGCATTTT
CASSDGSNQPQHF
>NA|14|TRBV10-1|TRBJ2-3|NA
TGCGCCAGCAGTGGTATCGGTGGCACAGATACGCAGTATTTT
CASSGIGGTDTQYF
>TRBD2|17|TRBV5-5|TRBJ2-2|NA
TGTGCCAGCAGCTCTCATCTAGCGGGAGCGAGGGGCGGGGAGCTGTTTTTT
CASSSHLAGARGGELFF
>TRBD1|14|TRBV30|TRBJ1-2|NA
TGTGCCTGGAGTGCCGGACAGGGGGGCTATGGCTACACCTTC
CAWSAGQGGYGYTF